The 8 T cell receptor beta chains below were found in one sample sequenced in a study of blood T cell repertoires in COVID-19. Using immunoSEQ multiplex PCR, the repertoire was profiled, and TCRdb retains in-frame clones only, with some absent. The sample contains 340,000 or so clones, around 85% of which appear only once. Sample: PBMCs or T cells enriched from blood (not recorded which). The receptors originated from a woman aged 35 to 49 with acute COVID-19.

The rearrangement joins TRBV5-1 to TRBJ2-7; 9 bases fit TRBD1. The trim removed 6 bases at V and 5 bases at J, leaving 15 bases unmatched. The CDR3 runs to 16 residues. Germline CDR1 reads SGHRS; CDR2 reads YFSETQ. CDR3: CASTPRQYRGRNEQYF. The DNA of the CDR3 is TGCGCCAGCACACCCCGGCAATACAGGGGGCGTAACGAGCAGTACTTC.

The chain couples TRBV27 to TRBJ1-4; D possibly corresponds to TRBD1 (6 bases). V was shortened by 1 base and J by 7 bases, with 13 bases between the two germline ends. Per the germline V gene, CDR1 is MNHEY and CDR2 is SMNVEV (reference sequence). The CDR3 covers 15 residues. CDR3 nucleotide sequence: TGTGCCAGCAGTTTATTGAGGGACACACGTGAAAAACTGTTTTTT. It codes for CASSLLRDTREKLFF.

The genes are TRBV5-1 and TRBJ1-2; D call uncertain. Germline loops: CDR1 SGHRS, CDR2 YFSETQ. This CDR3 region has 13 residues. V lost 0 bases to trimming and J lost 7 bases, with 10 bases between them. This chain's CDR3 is CASSLDEGGGYTF. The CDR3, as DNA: TGCGCCAGCAGCTTGGACGAGGGCGGTGGCTACACCTTC.

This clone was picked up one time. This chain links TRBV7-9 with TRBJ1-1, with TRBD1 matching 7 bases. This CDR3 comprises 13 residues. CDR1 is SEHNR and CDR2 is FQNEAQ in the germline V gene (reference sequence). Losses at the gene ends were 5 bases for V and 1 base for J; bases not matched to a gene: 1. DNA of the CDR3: TGTGCCAGCAGCCGACAGGGGAACACTGAAGCTTTCTTT. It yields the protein CASSRQGNTEAFF.

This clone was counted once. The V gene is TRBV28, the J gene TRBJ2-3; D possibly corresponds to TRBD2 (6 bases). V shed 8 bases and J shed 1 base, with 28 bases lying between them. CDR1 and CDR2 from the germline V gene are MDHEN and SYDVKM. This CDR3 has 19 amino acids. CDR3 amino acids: CASLPTQRLASWGTDTQYF. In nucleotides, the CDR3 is TGTGCCAGCCTACCTACTCAGCGGCTAGCGTCCTGGGGCACAGATACGCAGTATTTT.

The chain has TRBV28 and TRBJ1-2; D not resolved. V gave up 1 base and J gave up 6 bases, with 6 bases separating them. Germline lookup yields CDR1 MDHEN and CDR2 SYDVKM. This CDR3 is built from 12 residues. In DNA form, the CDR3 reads TGTGCCAGCAGTTTATTCGGGGATGGCTACACCTTC. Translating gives CASSLFGDGYTF.

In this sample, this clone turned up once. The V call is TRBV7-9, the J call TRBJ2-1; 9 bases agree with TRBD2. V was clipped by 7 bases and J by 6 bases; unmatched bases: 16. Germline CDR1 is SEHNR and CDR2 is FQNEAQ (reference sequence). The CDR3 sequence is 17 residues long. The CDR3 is CASTPAGLAFRGNEQFF. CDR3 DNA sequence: TGTGCCAGCACCCCCGCGGGACTAGCCTTCCGGGGCAATGAGCAGTTCTTC.

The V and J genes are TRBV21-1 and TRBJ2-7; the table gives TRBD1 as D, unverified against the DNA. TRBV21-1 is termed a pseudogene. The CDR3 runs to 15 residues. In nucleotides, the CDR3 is TGTGCCAGCAGCACGCACCCGAGGACAAGCTACGAGCAGTACTTC. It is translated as CASSTHPRTSYEQYF.